Listed below are T cell receptor beta chains from one sample, sequenced in a study of blood T cell repertoires in COVID-19. Assay used: immunoSEQ multiplex PCR; TCRdb lists only in-frame clones, some missing. The table has 25,000 to 35,000 clones, 88% seen once. What was sequenced was peripheral blood. Receptors originate from a human donor in a cohort sampled during active COVID-19. The CDR3 runs from the conserved cysteine through the conserved F or W. The D gene is left open where the match is weak. Some rows mark clone size as missing; the rest say once, few, many or name a class of expanded clone.

cdr3_aa: CAINPAGIPYEQYF
cdr3_nt: TGTGCCATCAACCCCGCAGGGATCCCCTACGAGCAGTACTTC
clone_size: -
d_call: -
v_call: TRBV10-3
j_call: TRBJ2-7

cdr3_aa: CASSPGQGVNYGYTF
cdr3_nt: TGTGCCAGCAGCCCCGGACAGGGGGTCAACTATGGCTACACCTTC
clone_size: few
d_call: TRBD1
v_call: TRBV5-4
j_call: TRBJ1-2

cdr3_aa: CASSFNRGQETQYF
cdr3_nt: TGTGCCAGCAGTTTTAACAGGGGACAAGAGACCCAGTACTTC
clone_size: -
d_call: TRBD1
v_call: TRBV2
j_call: TRBJ2-5

cdr3_aa: CASSLLDEGYGGYTF
cdr3_nt: TGTGCCAGCAGCCTCCTGGACGAGGGTTACGGTGGCTACACCTTC
clone_size: -
d_call: -
v_call: TRBV14
j_call: TRBJ1-2

cdr3_aa: CASSTGVSTNEKLFF
cdr3_nt: TGTGCCAGCAGCACAGGGGTGAGCACTAATGAAAAACTGTTTTTT
clone_size: once
d_call: TRBD1
v_call: TRBV6-5
j_call: TRBJ1-4

cdr3_aa: CASSPEGGAAKNIQYF
cdr3_nt: TGTGCCAGCTCTCCGGAGGGGGGGGCCGCCAAAAACATTCAGTACTTC
clone_size: -
d_call: -
v_call: TRBV4-2
j_call: TRBJ2-4

cdr3_aa: CASSLDGTGTRMAEAFF
cdr3_nt: TGCGCCAGCAGCTTGGACGGGACAGGGACTAGAATGGCTGAAGCTTTCTTT
clone_size: -
d_call: TRBD1
v_call: TRBV5-1
j_call: TRBJ1-1

cdr3_aa: CASSLESQTGAGELFF
cdr3_nt: TGTGCCAGCAGCTTAGAGTCCCAGACAGGGGCCGGGGAGCTGTTTTTT
clone_size: once
d_call: TRBD1
v_call: TRBV7-2
j_call: TRBJ2-2

cdr3_aa: CASSLAEAGHPGAGELFF
cdr3_nt: TGCGCCAGCAGCTTGGCTGAAGCGGGGCACCCTGGGGCCGGGGAGCTGTTTTTT
clone_size: once
d_call: TRBD2
v_call: TRBV5-1
j_call: TRBJ2-2

cdr3_aa: CASSLKLRLTNEKLFF
cdr3_nt: TGTGCCAGCAGCTTAAAACTGAGGCTTACTAATGAAAAACTGTTTTTT
clone_size: -
d_call: -
v_call: TRBV7-6
j_call: TRBJ1-4

cdr3_aa: CASSSGTSGGREQETQYF
cdr3_nt: TGCGCCAGCAGCTCAGGGACTAGCGGGGGGAGAGAACAAGAGACCCAGTACTTC
clone_size: -
d_call: TRBD2
v_call: TRBV5-1
j_call: TRBJ2-5

cdr3_aa: CASSSTPRQDSPLHF
cdr3_nt: TGCGCCAGCAGCTCGACCCCCAGACAGGATTCACCCCTCCACTTT
clone_size: -
d_call: -
v_call: TRBV5-1
j_call: TRBJ1-6

cdr3_aa: CASSLGGGQTEAFF
cdr3_nt: TGCGCCAGCAGCTTGGGAGGGGGACAGACCGAAGCTTTCTTT
clone_size: -
d_call: TRBD1
v_call: TRBV5-1
j_call: TRBJ1-1

cdr3_aa: CASSLGTGDNSPLHF
cdr3_nt: TGTGCCAGCAGCTTAGGGACAGGGGATAATTCACCCCTCCACTTT
clone_size: -
d_call: TRBD1
v_call: TRBV7-6
j_call: TRBJ1-6

cdr3_aa: CASSPGQGPYYGYTF
cdr3_nt: TGTGCCAGCTCACCAGGACAGGGACCCTACTATGGCTACACCTTC
clone_size: -
d_call: TRBD1
v_call: TRBV18
j_call: TRBJ1-2

cdr3_aa: CASSLALRTLGQGVYEQYF
cdr3_nt: TGTGCCAGCAGCTTAGCGCTTAGGACGTTGGGACAGGGGGTCTACGAGCAGTACTTC
clone_size: once
d_call: TRBD1
v_call: TRBV7-8
j_call: TRBJ2-7

cdr3_aa: CASSPGEWTGELFF
cdr3_nt: TGTGCCAGCTCACCAGGGGAGTGGACCGGGGAGCTGTTTTTT
clone_size: -
d_call: -
v_call: TRBV18
j_call: TRBJ2-2

cdr3_aa: CASSYGQEGTEAFF
cdr3_nt: TGCGCCAGCAGCTATGGCCAGGAGGGGACTGAAGCTTTCTTT
clone_size: -
d_call: -
v_call: TRBV5-1
j_call: TRBJ1-1

cdr3_aa: CASSLAGQGADSGYTF
cdr3_nt: TGCGCCAGCAGCTTGGCAGGACAGGGGGCGGACAGTGGCTACACCTTC
clone_size: few
d_call: TRBD1
v_call: TRBV5-1
j_call: TRBJ1-2

cdr3_aa: CATSKGRGSGANVLTF
cdr3_nt: TGTGCCACCAGCAAGGGGCGAGGATCTGGGGCCAACGTCCTGACTTTC
clone_size: -
d_call: -
v_call: TRBV15
j_call: TRBJ2-6

cdr3_aa: CAWSVLAEDGYTF
cdr3_nt: TGTGCCTGGAGTGTATTGGCGGAGGACGGCTACACCTTC
clone_size: once
d_call: -
v_call: TRBV30
j_call: TRBJ1-2

cdr3_aa: CASSYGPSDTQYF
cdr3_nt: TGTGCCAGCAGTTACGGGCCTTCGGATACGCAGTATTTT
clone_size: -
d_call: -
v_call: TRBV6-6
j_call: TRBJ2-3

cdr3_aa: CASRQASTDTQYF
cdr3_nt: TGTGCCAGCAGGCAAGCGAGCACAGATACGCAGTATTTT
clone_size: -
d_call: -
v_call: TRBV2
j_call: TRBJ2-3

cdr3_aa: CAISESLGQTQYF
cdr3_nt: TGTGCCATCAGTGAGTCCCTTGGGCAGACCCAGTACTTC
clone_size: -
d_call: -
v_call: TRBV10-3
j_call: TRBJ2-5

cdr3_aa: CASSHLEGAGELFF
cdr3_nt: TGCGCCAGCAGCCATCTGGAAGGGGCCGGGGAGCTGTTTTTT
clone_size: -
d_call: -
v_call: TRBV4-1
j_call: TRBJ2-2

cdr3_aa: CASSYGTGGHTGQPQHF
cdr3_nt: TGCGCCAGCAGCTACGGGACAGGGGGCCATACGGGGCAGCCCCAGCATTTT
clone_size: -
d_call: TRBD1
v_call: TRBV5-1
j_call: TRBJ1-5

cdr3_aa: CAWSARGGTSGANVLTF
cdr3_nt: TGTGCCTGGAGTGCTAGGGGCGGGACCTCTGGGGCCAACGTCCTGACTTTC
clone_size: -
d_call: -
v_call: TRBV30
j_call: TRBJ2-6

cdr3_aa: CASRDNRVSSGANVLTF
cdr3_nt: TGTGCCAGCAGGGACAACAGGGTTTCAAGCGGGGCCAACGTCCTGACTTTC
clone_size: once
d_call: -
v_call: TRBV25-1
j_call: TRBJ2-6

cdr3_aa: CASSLSGNTGLDEQYF
cdr3_nt: TGCGCCAGCAGCTTAAGTGGGAACACGGGATTGGACGAGCAGTACTTC
clone_size: few
d_call: -
v_call: TRBV5-1
j_call: TRBJ2-7

cdr3_aa: CASSLGDRYAYEQYF
cdr3_nt: TGCGCCAGCAGCTTGGGGGACAGGTACGCCTACGAGCAGTACTTC
clone_size: -
d_call: TRBD1
v_call: TRBV5-1
j_call: TRBJ2-7

cdr3_aa: CASSPGTTDTQYF
cdr3_nt: TGCGCCAGCAGCCCGGGGACTACAGATACGCAGTATTTT
clone_size: -
d_call: -
v_call: TRBV5-1
j_call: TRBJ2-3

cdr3_aa: CASSVEQGYGYTF
cdr3_nt: TGTGCCAGCAGCGTAGAACAGGGGTATGGCTACACCTTC
clone_size: -
d_call: TRBD1
v_call: TRBV9
j_call: TRBJ1-2

cdr3_aa: CASSPPPTGWETQYF
cdr3_nt: TGTGCCAGCAGCCCCCCCCCGACAGGGTGGGAGACCCAGTACTTC
clone_size: -
d_call: TRBD1
v_call: TRBV7-2
j_call: TRBJ2-5

cdr3_aa: CASSFGDSAYEQYF
cdr3_nt: TGTGCCAGCAGTTTTGGTGACAGCGCCTACGAGCAGTACTTC
clone_size: -
d_call: -
v_call: TRBV27
j_call: TRBJ2-7

cdr3_aa: CASSRVSGANTGELFF
cdr3_nt: TGCGCCAGCAGCCGCGTTAGCGGGGCGAACACCGGGGAGCTGTTTTTT
clone_size: few
d_call: TRBD2
v_call: TRBV4-1
j_call: TRBJ2-2

cdr3_aa: CASSARDRGRYSPLHF
cdr3_nt: TGTGCCAGCAGCGCGCGGGACAGGGGGCGGTATTCACCCCTCCACTTT
clone_size: -
d_call: TRBD1
v_call: TRBV14
j_call: TRBJ1-6

cdr3_aa: CASSYRQAGAQETQYF
cdr3_nt: TGTGCCAGCAGCTACCGCCAAGCGGGCGCACAAGAGACCCAGTACTTC
clone_size: once
d_call: -
v_call: TRBV11-1
j_call: TRBJ2-5

cdr3_aa: CASSVGGETQYF
cdr3_nt: TGCGCCAGCAGTGTGGGGGGAGAGACCCAGTACTTC
clone_size: -
d_call: -
v_call: TRBV10-2
j_call: TRBJ2-5

cdr3_aa: CASRSSGGTQETQYF
cdr3_nt: TGTGCCAGCAGAAGTAGCGGGGGGACCCAAGAGACCCAGTACTTC
clone_size: -
d_call: TRBD2
v_call: TRBV6-6
j_call: TRBJ2-5

cdr3_aa: CASSYRGREEKLFF
cdr3_nt: TGTGCCAGCAGTTACAGGGGGCGAGAGGAAAAACTGTTTTTT
clone_size: -
d_call: TRBD1
v_call: TRBV2
j_call: TRBJ1-4

cdr3_aa: CASSPGTALNEKLFF
cdr3_nt: TGCGCCAGCAGCCCGGGGACAGCCCTTAATGAAAAACTGTTTTTT
clone_size: -
d_call: TRBD1
v_call: TRBV5-1
j_call: TRBJ1-4

cdr3_aa: CASSPDGGADEKLFF
cdr3_nt: TGCGCCAGCAGCCCGGACGGGGGGGCGGATGAAAAACTGTTTTTT
clone_size: -
d_call: -
v_call: TRBV5-1
j_call: TRBJ1-4

cdr3_aa: CASSLLGVFPDTQYF
cdr3_nt: TGCGCCAGCAGCTTGCTAGGGGTGTTCCCAGATACGCAGTATTTT
clone_size: -
d_call: -
v_call: TRBV5-1
j_call: TRBJ2-3

cdr3_aa: CASSSRGDALNGYTF
cdr3_nt: TGTGCCAGCAGCTCCCGGGGGGACGCACTTAATGGCTACACCTTC
clone_size: -
d_call: -
v_call: TRBV11-2
j_call: TRBJ1-2

cdr3_aa: CASSQSGTGFNYGYTF
cdr3_nt: TGTGCCAGCAGCCAGTCCGGGACAGGTTTTAACTATGGCTACACCTTC
clone_size: few
d_call: TRBD1
v_call: TRBV5-4
j_call: TRBJ1-2